The sequence of this T cell receptor beta chain was determined in a study of shared clonotypes between healthy human individuals. Study-level points and caveats: Few donors restricted represented genetic and exposure-history diversity. Generally, naive subsets came out with larger estimated richness than memory subsets.

With respect to this clone: Its antigen is undetermined.

CD8 cells classed as naive were CD45RO-negative and positively selected for CCR7, excluding terminally differentiated effector memory CD45RA+ cells. As originally analysed: Without quality scores, immunoSEQ junctional reads could not be filtered like full-length reads. Clones were read by immunoSEQ multiplex PCR, and TCRdb kept only the in-frame ones, dropping some. Clone size and the V and J calls come from that table; the DNA yielded D and trimming. The sample holds around 2,000,000 clones, about 95% seen once. Trimming at V came to 2 bases and at J to 10 bases, leaving 7 bases not matched to a gene. Germline V gene data show CDR1 as ENHRY and CDR2 as SYGVKD. The CDR3 consists of 14 residues.

The sample consisted of naive CD8+ T cells sorted from blood. This TCR came from a man between 18 and 35 years old in good health. The rearrangement uses TRBV10-3 and TRBJ2-1, with 8 bases fitting TRBD2. The CDR3 DNA reads as TGTGCCATCAGTGAGCCCGGGGGACTAGGAGAGCAGTTCTTC. Translated: CAISEPGGLGEQFF.